Each of the 10 T cell receptor beta chains below was sequenced from the same sample in a study of T cell responses to AZD1222 COVID-19 vaccine. Assay used: immunoSEQ multiplex PCR; TCRdb lists only in-frame clones, some missing. The table lists roughly 80,000 clones, roughly 87% of them singletons. The starting material was peripheral blood, obtained on day 0 of MenACWY control vaccination. These receptors all stem from an adult in good health.

J is TRBJ2-1 and V is TRBV10-3, with D perhaps matching TRBD2 (6 bases). This CDR3 contains 14 residues. V lost 5 bases and J lost 5, with 13 bases in between. Looked up from germline, CDR1 is ENHRY and CDR2 is SYGVKD. As DNA, the CDR3 is TGTGCCATCAGTCAAAGTAGCGGTAACAATGAGCAGTTCTTC. It codes for CAISQSSGNNEQFF.

J is TRBJ2-7 and V is TRBV5-4; D is unresolved. The ends were cut back, 4 bases at V and 3 bases at J, with 11 bases in the middle. Germline V CDR1 and CDR2: SGHNT, YYREEE (reference sequence). The length of the CDR3 is 13 residues. The CDR3 reads CASSLGQDYEQYF. CDR3 sequence (DNA): TGTGCCAGCAGCCTAGGGCAAGACTACGAGCAGTACTTC. Based on the CDR3 plus reference TRBV5-4 and TRBJ2-7, the full variable domain is ETGVTQSPTHLIKTRGQQVTLRCSSQSGHNTVSWYQQALGQGPQFIFQYYREEENGRGNFPPRFSGLQFPNYSSELNVNALELDDSALYLCASSLGQDYEQYFGPGTRLTVT.

The rearrangement joins TRBV12-3 or TRBV12-4 to TRBJ2-7; tentative D call: TRBD2 (5 bases). Trimming removed 3 bases from V and 2 bases from J, with 5 bases in between. This CDR3 spans 12 amino acids. CDR3 residues: CASSFGAYEQYF. DNA for the CDR3: TGTGCCAGCAGTTTCGGGGCCTACGAGCAGTACTTC.

The chain couples TRBV18 to TRBJ2-7; the match to TRBD2 covers 16 bases. The CDR3 sequence is 17 residues long. Unmatched junction bases numbered 5, after V lost 3 bases and J lost 3 bases. Germline V gene sequence: CDR1 KGHSH, CDR2 LQKENI. CDR3 in amino acids: CASSPPGLAGGYYEQYF. The CDR3 region has the DNA TGTGCCAGCTCACCGCCGGGACTAGCGGGGGGGTACTACGAGCAGTACTTC.

V and J are TRBV6-5 and TRBJ2-2; D uncertain. The germline V and J ends were trimmed by 2 bases and 5 bases, with 3 bases remaining between them. The CDR3 length is 12 residues. Germline values: CDR1 MNHEY, CDR2 SVGAGI. The chain's CDR3 is CASSYGTGELFF. In DNA form, the CDR3 reads TGTGCCAGCAGTTACGGTACCGGGGAGCTGTTTTTT.

The rearrangement links TRBV28 to TRBJ2-2; D uncertain. Per germline, CDR1 MDHEN and CDR2 SYDVKM. The CDR3 spans 12 residues. Trimming left V 10 bases short and J 0 bases short, with 6 bases between. For the CDR3, the DNA is TGTGCCATCGACACGAACACCGGGGAGCTGTTTTTT. Encoded protein: CAIDTNTGELFF.

The gene calls are TRBV7-2 and TRBJ2-6; D gene ambiguous. CDR1 and CDR2 (germline): SGHTA, FQGNSA. Deletions cut 5 bases from V and 0 bases from J, with 17 bases between. The CDR3 is 18 amino acids. Here the CDR3 DNA reads TGTGCCAGCAGCCCCCCCTACTTTCCGTCCTCTGGGGCCAACGTCCTGACTTTC. It is translated as CASSPPYFPSSGANVLTF.

This chain joins TRBV6-2 or TRBV6-3 and TRBJ1-2; D is unresolved. Trimming removed 5 bases at V and 3 bases at J, with 16 bases between. The CDR3 contains 15 residues. Germline assignment: CDR1 MNHEY and CDR2 SVGEGT. CDR3 protein: CASSPQTRRDYGYTF. DNA of the CDR3: TGTGCCAGCAGTCCCCAGACCCGGCGGGACTATGGCTACACCTTC.

The genes are TRBV28 and TRBJ1-6; TRBD1 agrees at 7 bases. CDR3 length equals 16 residues. The germline gives CDR1 MDHEN, CDR2 SYDVKM. V shed 4 bases, J shed 9 bases, and the junction held 12 bases outside the gene matches. The CDR3 loop is CASSSYRQGILSPLHF. CDR3 nucleotide sequence: TGTGCCAGCAGTTCATACCGACAGGGAATTCTTTCACCCCTCCACTTT.

The J gene is TRBJ1-1, the V gene TRBV6-7; 10 positions match TRBD1. TRBV6-7 qualifies as an ORF whose function is uncertain. The trim removed 8 bases at V and 0 bases at J, leaving 18 bases unmatched. The CDR3 runs to 19 residues. CDR3 sequence reads: CASALAGQGIRRMNTEAFF. The CDR3 DNA sequence: TGTGCCAGCGCCCTCGCGGGACAGGGGATCAGAAGGATGAACACTGAAGCTTTCTTT.